The 16 T cell receptor beta chains given below trace back to one sample, sequenced in a study of blood T cell repertoires in COVID-19. Assay: immunoSEQ multiplex PCR; the TCRdb copy retains only in-frame clones and omits some. The sample lists hundreds of thousands of clones; about 89% were seen once. Material for sequencing was peripheral blood. Receptors were obtained from a man in his forties or fifties with acute or convalescent COVID-19.

This sequence joins TRBV27 and TRBJ1-2, with 10 bases fitting TRBD1. The germline gives CDR1 MNHEY, CDR2 SMNVEV (reference sequence). J lost 4 bases, V lost 5 bases, and 7 bases had no gene match. This CDR3 is 15 amino acids long. The CDR3 sequence: CASSLGTGEGYGYTF. Written as DNA, the CDR3 is TGTGCCAGCAGTCTGGGGACAGGGGAGGGCTATGGCTACACCTTC.

The V call is TRBV5-6, the J call TRBJ2-2; 9 bases align to TRBD1. CDR1 and CDR2 (germline): SGHDT, YYEEEE. The CDR3 totals 14 residues. V was pared by 7 bases and J by 7 bases, with 8 bases of the junction left unmatched. The CDR3 DNA follows: TGTGCCAGCCGGAGGACAGGGGAAGGCGGGGAGCTGTTTTTT. Protein product: CASRRTGEGGELFF.

This sequence joins TRBV10-1 and TRBJ2-7, with a weak D call TRBD2 (6 bases). The V gene's germline CDR1 is WNHNN and CDR2 SYGVQD (reference sequence). The CDR3 is made up of 12 amino acids. The V and J ends lost 4 bases and 7 bases respectively, with 11 bases between them. CDR3 DNA: TGCGCCAGCAGTGGGGACTCCCGTGAGCAGTACTTC. Translating gives CASSGDSREQYF.

This chain links TRBV5-6 with TRBJ1-1, with a weak D call TRBD1 (5 bases). V was trimmed by 3 bases and J by 5 bases, leaving 11 bases between them. This CDR3 is 13 amino acids long. Germline-derived CDR1 and CDR2 are SGHDT and YYEEEE. CDR3 amino acids: CASSSGTWTEAFF. CDR3 sequence (DNA): TGTGCCAGCAGCTCTGGGACTTGGACTGAAGCTTTCTTT.

The chain joins TRBV4-1 to TRBJ1-5; 8 bases agree with TRBD1. Germline V gene lookup returns CDR1 MGHRA and CDR2 YSYEKL. This CDR3 contains 17 residues. The V and J ends lost 2 bases and 0 bases, in that order; junction bases with no gene match: 6. The CDR3 is CASSQQDRVNSNQPQHF. CDR3 nucleotide sequence: TGCGCCAGCAGCCAACAGGACAGGGTTAATAGCAATCAGCCCCAGCATTTT.

This clone occurred once. J is TRBJ1-1 and V is TRBV7-8; perhaps TRBD1 as D (6 bases). Trimming took 3 bases from V and 0 from J, leaving 11 bases between them. The germline V gene encodes CDR1 SGHVS and CDR2 FQNEAQ. The CDR3 runs to 15 residues. The CDR3 nucleotides read TGTGCCAGCAGCTTCTACAGGGAAATGAACACTGAAGCTTTCTTT. It codes for CASSFYREMNTEAFF.

This sequence joins TRBV7-9 and TRBJ1-2; D not certain. CDR1 SEHNR and CDR2 FQNEAQ come from the germline V gene (reference sequence). Trimming left V 2 bases short and J 0 bases short, with 16 bases between. This CDR3 contains 17 residues. The CDR3 here is CASSLLYWAETNYGYTF. As DNA, the CDR3 is TGTGCCAGCAGCTTACTATACTGGGCAGAAACTAACTATGGCTACACCTTC. The full variable domain, completed using reference TRBV7-9 and TRBJ1-2, is DTGVSQNPRHKITKRGQNVTFRCDPISEHNRLYWYRQTLGQGPEFLTYFQNEAQLEKSRLLSDRFSAERPKGSFSTLEIQRTEQGDSAMYLCASSLLYWAETNYGYTFGSGTRLTVV.

The count of this clone is one. The V gene is TRBV27, the J gene TRBJ1-5; possibly TRBD1 for D (5 bases). Germline values: CDR1 MNHEY, CDR2 SMNVEV (reference sequence). CDR3 length: 16 amino acids. V was pared by 5 bases and J by 9 bases, with 23 bases between. CDR3 loop: CASSVDPPQVKGPQHF. As DNA, the CDR3 is TGTGCCAGCAGTGTAGACCCACCACAGGTGAAGGGGCCCCAGCATTTT.

The DNA for the CDR3 is TGTGCCAGCAGCCGGGACAGGAGGGGAGATCAGCCCCAGCATTTT. This encodes CASSRDRRGDQPQHF. V gene TRBV7-6 combines with J gene TRBJ1-5; 8 bases are a match to TRBD1. The length of the CDR3 is 15 residues. Germline trimming cut 5 bases from V and 5 bases from J; bases unmatched to any gene: 8. CDR1 and CDR2 (germline): SGHVS, FNYEAQ.

This clone was detected once. The rearrangement links TRBV18 to TRBJ2-3, with 7 bases fitting TRBD2. This CDR3 is 14 amino acids long. V dropped 5 bases and J dropped 2; count of bases not matched to a gene: 4. CDR1 is KGHSH, CDR2 LQKENI, per germline. CDR3 region: CASSTLASTDTQYF. CDR3 coding DNA: TGTGCCAGCTCAACACTAGCGTCCACAGATACGCAGTATTTT. The full variable domain, with the rest looked up from reference TRBV18 and TRBJ2-3, is NAGVMQNPRHLVRRRGQEARLRCSPMKGHSHVYWYRQLPEEGLKFMVYLQKENIIDESGMPKERFSAEFPKEGPSILRIQQVVRGDSAAYFCASSTLASTDTQYFGPGTRLTVL.

The V call is TRBV19, the J call TRBJ1-2; 7 positions agree with TRBD1. Per germline, CDR1 LNHDA and CDR2 SQIVND (reference sequence). The CDR3 extends over 13 amino acids. V lost 5 bases to trimming and J lost 6 bases; unmatched junction nucleotides: 6. The CDR3 region has the DNA TGTGCCAGTAGTTTAACAGGGGTGGATGGCTACACCTTC. Protein sequence: CASSLTGVDGYTF.

The DNA of the CDR3 is TGTGCCAGCAGCTCTTGGGAGGCGGTCGGGGAGCTGTTTTTT. This codes for CASSSWEAVGELFF. The chain couples TRBV7-8 to TRBJ2-2, with a possible D match to TRBD2 (6 bases). CDR3 size: 14 residues. V lost 4 bases and J lost 7, with 13 bases in between. CDR1 SGHVS and CDR2 FQNEAQ come from the germline V gene.

This clone was seen just once. The chain has TRBV4-2 and TRBJ1-3; 8 bases match TRBD1. The germline gives CDR1 LGHNA, CDR2 YNFKEQ. CDR3 size: 16 residues. V shed 4 bases, J shed 0 bases, and the junction held 5 bases outside the gene matches. The CDR3 sequence: CASSPQGASSGNTIYF. In nucleotides, the CDR3 is TGTGCCAGCAGCCCTCAGGGGGCCAGCTCTGGAAACACCATATATTTT.

A single count supports this clone. The chain uses TRBV30 and TRBJ1-1; maybe TRBD1 (6 bases). Germline values: CDR1 GTSNPN, CDR2 SVGIG (reference sequence). This CDR3 contains 14 residues. V dropped 3 bases and J dropped 6 bases, with 17 bases sitting between them. CDR3 in amino acids: CAWSAQGSRPEAFF. The CDR3 DNA is TGTGCCTGGAGCGCACAGGGTTCAAGGCCTGAAGCTTTCTTT.

The CDR3 DNA follows: TGTGCCAGCAGCTCAACTAAAGCGGATCAAGAGACCCAGTACTTC. Amino acid sequence: CASSSTKADQETQYF. V and J are TRBV6-5 and TRBJ2-5; D might be TRBD2 (5 bases). V dropped 6 bases and J dropped 2 bases, with 16 bases sitting between them. The CDR3 spans 15 residues. The germline gives CDR1 MNHEY, CDR2 SVGAGI.

The chain combines TRBV2 with TRBJ2-3, with a tentative D call TRBD2 (5 bases). Germline CDR1 SNHLY, CDR2 FYNNEI. The CDR3 totals 16 residues. Deletions cut 7 bases from V and 2 bases from J, with 19 bases between. The CDR3 nucleotides read TGTGCCAGCACCCCTGACAACCGGGGAACCACAGATACGCAGTATTTT. It is translated as CASTPDNRGTTDTQYF.